One sample yielded the 24 T cell receptor beta chains listed below, sequenced in a study of T cell changes during pregnancy in multiple sclerosis. TCRdb keeps only in-frame clones here, not all; method: immunoSEQ multiplex PCR. Of 85,000 to 110,000 clones listed, around 91% are singletons. The specimen was peripheral blood, collected after pregnancy. The receptors originated from a female donor with multiple sclerosis, enrolled in a pregnancy study.

For the CDR3, the DNA is TGTGCCAGCAGCGTAGGTCAGGGGGCCTACAATGAGCAGTTCTTC. Amino acid sequence: CASSVGQGAYNEQFF. J is TRBJ2-1 and V is TRBV9; the match to TRBD1 covers 7 bases. J gave up 2 bases and V 0 bases, and 2 bases lay outside the gene matches. In germline, CDR1 is SGDLS, CDR2 YYNGEE. CDR3 size: 15 residues.

This chain connects TRBV27 to TRBJ2-1; 7 bases are a match to TRBD2. From germline, CDR1 is MNHEY and CDR2 SMNVEV (reference sequence). The CDR3 has 15 amino acids. Trimming took 2 bases from V and 0 from J; bases not matched to a gene: 1. The CDR3 coding sequence is TGTGCCAGCAGTTTAGGCGGGAGCTCCTACAATGAGCAGTTCTTC. It is translated as CASSLGGSSYNEQFF.

In its sample, this clone ranks as medium-sized. The chain couples TRBV2 to TRBJ1-2; 10 nucleotides align to TRBD1. There are 13 residues in the CDR3. Germline V gives CDR1 SNHLY, CDR2 FYNNEI. The V segment lost 7 bases and the J segment 7 bases; nucleotides outside the gene matches: 6. The CDR3 loop reads CASKGQGTIGYTF. CDR3 in DNA: TGTGCCAGCAAGGGACAGGGGACGATTGGCTACACCTTC.

V and J are TRBV7-2 and TRBJ1-4; D gene ambiguous. V lost 3 bases and J 5 bases, leaving 13 bases between the germline ends. The CDR3 has 15 residues. CDR1 is SGHTA, CDR2 FQGNSA, per germline. CDR3 amino acids: CASSFGSRQNEKLFF. The CDR3 bases are TGTGCCAGCAGCTTTGGCTCTCGCCAGAATGAAAAACTGTTTTTT.

The rearrangement joins TRBV11-3 to TRBJ2-1; tentative D call: TRBD2 (6 bases). Germline V gives CDR1 SGHNT, CDR2 YENEEA. With 5 bases removed from V and 5 bases from J, the gap between germline ends came to 16 bases. The CDR3 covers 15 residues. CDR3 DNA sequence: TGTGCCAGCAGCGGAGATGGCGGGACCAACAATGAGCAGTTCTTC. This encodes CASSGDGGTNNEQFF.

The chain combines TRBV6-1 with TRBJ1-2; D is unresolved. The CDR3 runs 12 residues. Trimming pared 6 bases from V and 2 bases from J, leaving 7 bases between. Germline V lookup: CDR1 MNHNS, CDR2 SASEGT. In DNA form, the CDR3 reads TGTGCCAGCAGACTGTGGAACTATGGCTACACCTTC. Its protein is CASRLWNYGYTF.

The chain employs TRBV2 and TRBJ2-7; D call uncertain. Germline CDR1 SNHLY, CDR2 FYNNEI. The CDR3 runs 10 residues. V gave up 9 bases and J gave up 4 bases, with 7 bases separating them. CDR3 residues: CARSPYEQYF. The CDR3 region has the DNA TGTGCCAGGAGCCCTTACGAGCAGTACTTC.

The chain links TRBV28 to TRBJ2-7; tentative D call: TRBD2 (6 bases). Germline CDR1 MDHEN, CDR2 SYDVKM. Between the trimmed V and J ends, which lost 7 bases and 3 bases, there was a span of 16 bases. The CDR3 covers 14 residues. DNA of the CDR3: TGTGCCAGCACCCTCGGGGACTTAGGCTACGAGCAGTACTTC. As protein: CASTLGDLGYEQYF.

The J gene is TRBJ2-7, the V gene TRBV4-1, with 10 positions matching TRBD2. V gave up 0 bases and J gave up 0 bases; unmatched junction bases: 2. Germline V gene sequence: CDR1 MGHRA, CDR2 YSYEKL. CDR3 length: 16 amino acids. Written as DNA, the CDR3 is TGCGCCAGCAGCCAAGACTCTAGCGGGAGCTCCTACGAGCAGTACTTC. Protein sequence: CASSQDSSGSSYEQYF.

The chain couples TRBV27 to TRBJ2-1; 8 bases align to TRBD1. This CDR3 is 14 amino acids long. V was pared by 3 bases and J by 2 bases, with 0 bases of the junction left unmatched. From germline, CDR1 is MNHEY and CDR2 SMNVEV (reference sequence). Here the CDR3 DNA reads TGTGCCAGCAGTTTCAGGGGGCCCTACAATGAGCAGTTCTTC. It specifies CASSFRGPYNEQFF.

V gene TRBV6-1 combines with J gene TRBJ1-3; a weak D match, TRBD1 (6 bases). V was clipped by 7 bases and J by 4 bases, with 14 bases between them. This CDR3 spans 14 amino acids. Germline lookup yields CDR1 MNHNS and CDR2 SASEGT. The CDR3 reads CASTIQGAGNTIYF. The DNA for the CDR3 is TGTGCCAGCACCATACAGGGTGCCGGAAACACCATATATTTT.

This sequence joins TRBV5-1 and TRBJ1-3; TRBD1 matches 9 bases. This CDR3 spans 16 amino acids. Looked up from germline, CDR1 is SGHRS and CDR2 is YFSETQ. With 2 bases clipped from V and 6 bases from J, the junction kept 9 bases outside the gene matches. The CDR3 is CASSFAGQGIENTIYF. The DNA of the CDR3 is TGCGCCAGCAGCTTCGCGGGACAGGGCATCGAAAACACCATATATTTT.

The chain recombines TRBV5-5 with TRBJ1-2, with a weak D call TRBD1 (6 bases). The CDR3 length is 13 residues. Trimming took off 0 bases at V and 4 bases at J, with 7 bases between the two ends. Looked up from germline, CDR1 is SGHKS and CDR2 is YYEKEE (reference sequence). The CDR3 is CASSLADSYGYTF. CDR3 nucleotides: TGTGCCAGCAGCTTGGCGGACAGCTATGGCTACACCTTC.

The chain couples TRBV6-6 to TRBJ1-5; D gene unclear. This CDR3 has 15 amino acids. V lost 7 bases to trimming and J lost 2 bases, with 15 bases between them. The V gene's germline CDR1 is MNHNY and CDR2 SVGAGI (reference sequence). CDR3 sequence (DNA): TGTGCCAGCACCACCGGGGTTTCGGGCAATCAGCCCCAGCATTTT. Translation: CASTTGVSGNQPQHF.

The CDR3 spells CASSRGTHMNTEAFF. In DNA, the CDR3 is TGTGCCAGCAGTCGGGGAACCCACATGAACACTGAAGCTTTCTTT. The chain carries TRBV27 and TRBJ1-1, with D unresolved. CDR1 and CDR2 (germline): MNHEY, SMNVEV (reference sequence). Trimming left V 5 bases short and J 0 bases short, with 13 bases between. The CDR3 is 15 amino acids.

V gene TRBV4-3 combines with J gene TRBJ1-6; a possible D gene is TRBD1 (5 bases). The germline V and J ends were trimmed by 0 bases and 10 bases, with 10 bases remaining between them. The CDR3 length is 14 residues. CDR1 is LGHNA, CDR2 YSLEER, per germline. The CDR3 region is CASSQEGGGSPLHF. Here the CDR3 DNA reads TGCGCCAGCAGCCAAGAGGGGGGGGGATCACCCCTCCACTTT.

The chain carries TRBV28 and TRBJ1-5, with D tentatively TRBD1 (5 bases). CDR1 and CDR2 from the germline V gene are MDHEN and SYDVKM. With 4 bases removed from V and 3 bases from J, the gap between germline ends came to 10 bases. This CDR3 comprises 14 residues. The CDR3 loop is CASSSGGTNQPQHF. The CDR3 region has the DNA TGTGCCAGCAGTTCGGGGGGGACCAATCAGCCCCAGCATTTT.

This rearrangement joins TRBV30 to TRBJ2-3; D is ambiguous. The CDR3 length is 15 residues. From germline, CDR1 is GTSNPN and CDR2 SVGIG (reference sequence). V was pared by 0 bases and J by 2 bases, with 12 bases between. CDR3 bases: TGTGCCTGGAGTGTAAGATTACAGTTCACAGATACGCAGTATTTT. Encoded protein: CAWSVRLQFTDTQYF.

This clone was observed once. V gene TRBV7-2 combines with J gene TRBJ2-7, with 11 nucleotides matching TRBD2. With V trimmed by 4 bases and J by 1 base, 15 bases remained unmatched. This CDR3 region has 19 residues. Germline lookup yields CDR1 SGHTA and CDR2 FQGNSA. The DNA for the CDR3 is TGTGCCAGCAGCTCTTGGGGACTAGCGGTCCCCAGGCCGTCCTACGAGCAGTACTTC. Translated, it gives CASSSWGLAVPRPSYEQYF.

The chain has TRBV5-1 and TRBJ2-5; 9 bases line up with TRBD2. The CDR3 length is 15 residues. V lost 4 bases, J lost 4 bases, and 8 bases stayed unmatched. Germline CDR1 is SGHRS and CDR2 is YFSETQ. The CDR3 DNA reads TGCGCCAGCAGCCTACAAGCGGGAGGAAGAGAGACCCAGTACTTC. It codes for CASSLQAGGRETQYF.

J is TRBJ1-1 and V is TRBV6-5, with D perhaps matching TRBD1 (6 bases). CDR3 length: 13 residues. Germline V gene lookup returns CDR1 MNHEY and CDR2 SVGAGI. V lost 11 bases and J 2 bases, leaving 15 bases between the germline ends. The CDR3: CAAEGHRNTEAFF. The CDR3 DNA follows: TGTGCCGCCGAGGGACACAGAAACACTGAAGCTTTCTTT.

V and J are TRBV6-1 and TRBJ2-1, with D perhaps matching TRBD2 (6 bases). Between the trimmed V and J ends, which lost 8 bases and 3 bases, there was a span of 11 bases. Germline CDR1 reads MNHNS; CDR2 reads SASEGT. The CDR3 loop spans 13 amino acids. In DNA form, the CDR3 reads TGTGCCAGCTATAGGGGAGGCTACAATGAGCAGTTCTTC. It translates to CASYRGGYNEQFF.

The genes are TRBV5-8 and TRBJ1-5; weak D call: TRBD1 (5 bases). With 0 bases removed from V and 5 bases from J, the gap between germline ends came to 15 bases. The CDR3 runs 16 residues. Germline CDR1 is SGHTS and CDR2 is YDEGEE. The CDR3 coding sequence is TGTGCCAGCAGCTTGGACAGAGTAGTAGGGGATCAGCCCCAGCATTTT. This encodes CASSLDRVVGDQPQHF.

The chain uses TRBV19 and TRBJ1-1; possibly TRBD1 for D (5 bases). The CDR3 loop spans 14 amino acids. Germline assignment: CDR1 LNHDA and CDR2 SQIVND (reference sequence). Trimming pared 6 bases from V and 5 bases from J, leaving 16 bases between. The CDR3 loop reads CASRTRVVETEAFF. CDR3 nucleotides: TGTGCCAGTAGGACCAGGGTAGTGGAGACTGAAGCTTTCTTT.